This TCR beta chain came from a study of glioma-infiltrating T cells. Regarding the study as a whole: Non-neoplastic patients had below-expected tissue-blood divergence, while all gliomas exceeded expectation.

Details on this clonotype: Antigen specificity is unknown. Its ends do not fully match the called genes, so a read error is possible.

Amplification of TCR alpha and beta CDR3 regions from RNA used iRepertoire nested multiplex PCR. One entry per CDR3 protein results from TCRdb running MiXCR on the multiplex PCR reads. The sample shows about 93,000 distinct CDR3 sequences, approximately 39% of them seen only once. The source of this sequence is a human donor with low-grade glioma or glioblastoma, undergoing nonglioma brain surgery, or in good health (not recorded which). Sequenced: glioma tissue, nonneoplastic brain tissue, or PBMCs (not recorded which).

CDR3 DNA: TGCGCCAGCAGTTTACTACAAGGCCCTAACTATGGCTACGCCTTC. This gives the protein CASSLLQGPNYGYAF. The chain links TRBV4-1 to TRBJ1-2, with D unresolved. Germline V gene lookup returns CDR1 MGHRA and CDR2 YSYEKL. This CDR3 has 15 residues.